This TCR beta chain emerged from a study of T cell responses to AZD1222 COVID-19 vaccine. Remarks on this clone: Its antigen is currently unknown.

V lost 5 bases and J 0 bases, leaving 13 bases between the germline ends. The germline V gene encodes CDR1 SGHAT and CDR2 FQNNGV. The CDR3 is 15 residues long. Some clones are missing from TCRdb's copy, which holds only in-frame ones; the method was immunoSEQ multiplex PCR. The sample holds around 150,000 clones, about 90% seen once. Study-wide results and caveats: All repertoire sampling was performed exclusively after the peak T cell response. After two AZD1222 doses, spike-specific TCR breadth and depth rose versus day 0. Donor demographics were predominantly white British with a female majority; clonal diversity may be underestimated.

The TCR was taken from an adult who received the AZD1222 COVID-19 vaccine. Sequenced here: peripheral blood, sampled 28 days after the second AZD1222 dose. The rearrangement uses TRBV11-2 and TRBJ1-1, with a possible D match to TRBD1 (5 bases). Here the CDR3 DNA reads TGTGCCAGCAGCGTTAGTGGCAGGGTGAACACTGAAGCTTTCTTT. Its protein is CASSVSGRVNTEAFF.